Only a few counts were recorded for the clone carrying this T cell receptor (beta chain). What it binds is unknown. This entry belongs to a study of cytomegalovirus exposure and HLA in healthy donors. Between the trimmed V and J ends, which lost 5 bases and 2 bases, there was a span of 16 bases. This CDR3 is built from 15 residues. Germline V gene sequence: CDR1 MNHEY, CDR2 SMNVEV (reference sequence). Each donor was healthy, and each was a bone marrow donor. It was with 60 Vbeta and 13 Jbeta primers that the PCR ran. Libraries were prepared by immunoSEQ multiplex PCR; TCRdb keeps only in-frame clonotypes and omits some of them. The sample holds almost 200,000 clones, roughly 85% seen once. Study conclusions and caveats: A later analysis found most CMV-associated TCR beta chains apparently HLA-restricted. Among TCR beta chains, those listed as cytomegalovirus-associated numbered some 170.

Sequencing used PBMCs. The chain couples TRBV27 to TRBJ2-7; tentatively, D is TRBD2 (5 bases). This sequence was found in a woman between 50 and 59 years old in good health and CMV-seronegative. DNA for the CDR3: TGTGCCAGCAGTCCTCTAGGTGCGGGCACCTACGAGCAGTACTTC. Translation: CASSPLGAGTYEQYF.